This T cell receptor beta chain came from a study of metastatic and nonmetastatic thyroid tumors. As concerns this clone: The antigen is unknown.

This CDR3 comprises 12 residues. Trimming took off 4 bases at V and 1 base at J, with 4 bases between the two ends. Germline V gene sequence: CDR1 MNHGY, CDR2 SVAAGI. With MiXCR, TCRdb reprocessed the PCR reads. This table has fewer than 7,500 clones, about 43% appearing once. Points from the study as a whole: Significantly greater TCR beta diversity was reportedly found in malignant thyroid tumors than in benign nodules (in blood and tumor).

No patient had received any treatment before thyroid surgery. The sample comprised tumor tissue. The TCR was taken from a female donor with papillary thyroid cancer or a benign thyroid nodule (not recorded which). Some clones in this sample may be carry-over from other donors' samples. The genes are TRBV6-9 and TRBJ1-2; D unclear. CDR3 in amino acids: CASSLNNYGYTF. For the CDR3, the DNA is TGTGCCAGCAGTTTAAATAACTATGGCTACACCTTC.